This entry describes one TCR beta chain. Original processing methods: Amplification with reference gene primers provided the estimates of nucleated cell counts. Clones were read by immunoSEQ multiplex PCR, and TCRdb kept only the in-frame ones, dropping some. The V and J calls and clone size are taken from that table; D and trimming were inferred from the DNA. The sample includes 260,000 or so clones, 83% seen only once; the top ten take roughly 5.8%. These data originate in a study of blood T cell repertoires in COVID-19. At the level of the study: Specimens from acute and convalescent COVID-19 originated in the United States, Italy and Spain. Sources were T cells, B-cell-depleted T cells, or PBMCs; the material itself was cDNA or gDNA.

With 0 bases removed from V and 3 bases from J, the gap between germline ends came to 8 bases. The CDR3 totals 14 residues. Looked up from germline, CDR1 is WNHNN and CDR2 is SYGVQD (reference sequence). This chain connects TRBV10-1 to TRBJ2-5; the D gene is possibly TRBD2 (5 bases). This clonotype was sampled from an elderly man with acute or convalescent COVID-19. The sequenced material came from peripheral blood. The CDR3 sequence: CASSESEGEETQYF. DNA for the CDR3: TGCGCCAGCAGTGAGTCTGAGGGAGAAGAGACCCAGTACTTC.